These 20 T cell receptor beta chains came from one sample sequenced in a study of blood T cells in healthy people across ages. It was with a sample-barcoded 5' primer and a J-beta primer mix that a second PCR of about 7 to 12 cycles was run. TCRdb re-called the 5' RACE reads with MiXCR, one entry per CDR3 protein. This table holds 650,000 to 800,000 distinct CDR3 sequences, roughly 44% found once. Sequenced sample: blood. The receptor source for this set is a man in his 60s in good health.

In DNA form, the CDR3 reads TGTGCCAGCAGCCCCATGTGGACAGTCAGGAGCGGCGGGGAGCTGTTTTTT. Residues: CASSPMWTVRSGGELFF. The chain couples TRBV3-1 to TRBJ2-2; D possibly corresponds to TRBD1 (6 bases). This CDR3 region has 17 residues. Trimming pared 4 bases from V and 7 bases from J, leaving 22 bases between. CDR1 is LGHDT, CDR2 YNNKEL, per germline (reference sequence).

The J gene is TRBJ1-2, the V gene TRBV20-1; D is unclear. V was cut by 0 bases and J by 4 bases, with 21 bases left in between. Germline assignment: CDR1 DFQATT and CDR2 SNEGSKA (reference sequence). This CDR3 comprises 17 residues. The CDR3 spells CSARDPEGSEPAYGYTF. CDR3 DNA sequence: TGCAGTGCTAGAGATCCGGAGGGTTCGGAACCTGCCTATGGCTACACCTTC.

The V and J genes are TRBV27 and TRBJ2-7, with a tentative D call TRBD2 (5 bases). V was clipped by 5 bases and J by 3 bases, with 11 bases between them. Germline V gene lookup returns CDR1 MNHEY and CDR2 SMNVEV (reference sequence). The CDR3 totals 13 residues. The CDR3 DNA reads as TGTGCCAGCAGTGGGGTCGCGGGCTACGAGCAGTACTTC. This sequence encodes CASSGVAGYEQYF.

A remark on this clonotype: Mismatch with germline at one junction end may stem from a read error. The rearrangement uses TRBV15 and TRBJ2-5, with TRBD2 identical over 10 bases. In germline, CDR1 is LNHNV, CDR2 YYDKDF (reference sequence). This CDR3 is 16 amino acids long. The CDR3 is CATSRDQLAGRETRYF. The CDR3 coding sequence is TGTGCCACCAGCAGAGATCAACTAGCGGGGAGGGAGACCCGGTACTTC.

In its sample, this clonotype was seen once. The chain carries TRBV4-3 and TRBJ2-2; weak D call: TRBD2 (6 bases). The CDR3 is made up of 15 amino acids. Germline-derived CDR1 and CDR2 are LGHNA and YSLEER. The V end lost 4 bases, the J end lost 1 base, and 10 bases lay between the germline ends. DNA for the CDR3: TGCGCCAGCAGCCCCGCGCGGGAGAACACCGGGGAGCTGTTTTTT. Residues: CASSPARENTGELFF.

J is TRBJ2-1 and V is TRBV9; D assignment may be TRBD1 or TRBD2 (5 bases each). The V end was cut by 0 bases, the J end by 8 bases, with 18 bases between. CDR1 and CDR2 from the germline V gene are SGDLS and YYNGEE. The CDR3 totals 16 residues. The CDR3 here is CASSVGDAKVGHEQFF. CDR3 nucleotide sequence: TGTGCCAGCAGCGTAGGGGACGCCAAGGTTGGCCATGAGCAGTTCTTC.

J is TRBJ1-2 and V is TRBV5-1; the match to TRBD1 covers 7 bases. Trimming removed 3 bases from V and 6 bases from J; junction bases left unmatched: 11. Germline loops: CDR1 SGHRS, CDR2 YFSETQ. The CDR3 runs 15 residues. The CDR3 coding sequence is TGCGCCAGCAGCTATGGAGGTACAGGGGAGAATGGCTACACCTTC. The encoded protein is CASSYGGTGENGYTF.

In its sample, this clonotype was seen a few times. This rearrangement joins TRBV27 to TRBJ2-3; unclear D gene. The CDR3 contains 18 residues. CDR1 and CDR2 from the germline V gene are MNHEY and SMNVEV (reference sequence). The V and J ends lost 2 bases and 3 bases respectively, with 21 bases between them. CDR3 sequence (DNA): TGTGCCAGCAGTTTAGTTAGAGGAGCCCCCTTTCGTACAGATACGCAGTATTTT. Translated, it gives CASSLVRGAPFRTDTQYF.

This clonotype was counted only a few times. CDR3 in DNA: TGTGCCAGCAGCTCGAGCGGGGGAGATACGCAGTATTTT. Protein sequence: CASSSSGGDTQYF. The chain is built from TRBV7-7 and TRBJ2-3; 8 nucleotides align to TRBD2. The length of the CDR3 is 13 residues. V lost 4 bases to trimming and J lost 5 bases; unmatched junction nucleotides: 2. The germline V gene has CDR1 SSHAT and CDR2 FNYEAQ (reference sequence). Full variable domain (remainder filled in from reference TRBV7-7 and TRBJ2-3): GAGVSQSPRYKVTKRGQDVTLRCDPISSHATLYWYQQALGQGPEFLTYFNYEAQPDKSGLPSDRFSAERPEGSISTLTIQRTEQRDSAMYRCASSSSGGDTQYFGPGTRLTVL.

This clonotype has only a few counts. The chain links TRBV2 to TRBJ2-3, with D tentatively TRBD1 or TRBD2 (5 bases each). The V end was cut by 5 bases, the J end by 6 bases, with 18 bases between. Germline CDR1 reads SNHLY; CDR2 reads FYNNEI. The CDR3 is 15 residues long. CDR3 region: CASSLSGTLSDTQYF. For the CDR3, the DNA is TGTGCCAGCAGTTTGTCCGGGACCCTCTCGGATACGCAGTATTTT. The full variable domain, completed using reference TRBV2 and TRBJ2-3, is EPEVTQTPSHQVTQMGQEVILRCVPISNHLYFYWYRQILGQKVEFLVSFYNNEISEKSEIFDDQFSVERPDGSNFTLKIRSTKLEDSAMYFCASSLSGTLSDTQYFGPGTRLTVL.

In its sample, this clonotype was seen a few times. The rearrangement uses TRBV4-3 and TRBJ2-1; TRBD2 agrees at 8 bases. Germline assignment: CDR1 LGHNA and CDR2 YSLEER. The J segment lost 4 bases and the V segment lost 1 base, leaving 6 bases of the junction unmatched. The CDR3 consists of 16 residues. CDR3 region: CASSQVSGEEYNEQFF. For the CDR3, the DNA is TGCGCCAGCAGCCAAGTTAGCGGGGAGGAGTACAATGAGCAGTTCTTC.

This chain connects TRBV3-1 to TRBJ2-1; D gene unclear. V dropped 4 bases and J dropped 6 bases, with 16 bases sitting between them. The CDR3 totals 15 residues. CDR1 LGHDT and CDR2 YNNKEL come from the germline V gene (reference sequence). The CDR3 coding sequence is TGTGCCAGCAGCCCCCAGACTCGACGGGCCAATGAGCAGTTCTTC. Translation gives CASSPQTRRANEQFF.

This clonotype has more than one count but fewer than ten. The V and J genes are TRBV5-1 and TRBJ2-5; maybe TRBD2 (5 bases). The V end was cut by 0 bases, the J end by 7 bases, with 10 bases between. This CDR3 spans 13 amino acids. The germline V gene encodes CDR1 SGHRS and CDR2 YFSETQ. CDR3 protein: CASSLAVGGTQYF. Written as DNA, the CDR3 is TGCGCCAGCAGCTTGGCCGTCGGAGGGACCCAGTACTTC.

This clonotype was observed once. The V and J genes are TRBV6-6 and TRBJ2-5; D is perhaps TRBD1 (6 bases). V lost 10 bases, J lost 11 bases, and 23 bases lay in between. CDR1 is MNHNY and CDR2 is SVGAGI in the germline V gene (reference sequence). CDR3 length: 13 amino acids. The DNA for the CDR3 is TGTGCCACCAGAAATTCGCAGGGGAAGGAGCAGTACTTC. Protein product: CATRNSQGKEQYF.

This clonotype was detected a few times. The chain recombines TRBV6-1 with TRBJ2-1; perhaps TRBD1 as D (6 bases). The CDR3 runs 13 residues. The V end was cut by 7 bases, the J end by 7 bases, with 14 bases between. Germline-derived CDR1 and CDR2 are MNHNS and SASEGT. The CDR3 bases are TGTGCCAGCAACGCACAGGGTATGAATGAGCAGTTCTTC. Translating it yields CASNAQGMNEQFF.

Here the CDR3 DNA reads TGTGCCAGCAGGCCAACAGGGGGCTTCTCCTACGAGCAGTACTTC. This sequence encodes CASRPTGGFSYEQYF. This chain uses TRBV7-9 with TRBJ2-7, with 9 positions matching TRBD1. The trim removed 6 bases at V and 0 bases at J, leaving 6 bases unmatched. The germline V gene encodes CDR1 SEHNR and CDR2 FQNEAQ (reference sequence). This CDR3 has 15 amino acids.

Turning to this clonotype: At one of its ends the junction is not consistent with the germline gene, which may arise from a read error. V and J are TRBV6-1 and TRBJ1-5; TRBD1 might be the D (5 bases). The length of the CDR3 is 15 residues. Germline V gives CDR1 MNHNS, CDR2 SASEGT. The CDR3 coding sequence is TGTACCAGCAGTGAAGGACACCTTAGCAATCAGCCCCAGCATTTT. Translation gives CTSSEGHLSNQPQHF.

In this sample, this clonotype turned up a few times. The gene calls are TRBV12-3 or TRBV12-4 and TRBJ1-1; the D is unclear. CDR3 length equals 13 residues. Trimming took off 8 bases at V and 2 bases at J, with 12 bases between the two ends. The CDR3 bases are TGTGCCAGCGGCGGGCAGACAAACACTGAAGCTTTCTTT. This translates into CASGGQTNTEAFF.

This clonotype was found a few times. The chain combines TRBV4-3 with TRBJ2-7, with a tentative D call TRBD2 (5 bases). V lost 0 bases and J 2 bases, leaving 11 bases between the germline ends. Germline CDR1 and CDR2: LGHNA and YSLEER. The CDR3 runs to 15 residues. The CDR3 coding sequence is TGCGCCAGCAGCCAAGAACTAGTTCCAACCTACGAGCAGTACTTC. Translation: CASSQELVPTYEQYF.

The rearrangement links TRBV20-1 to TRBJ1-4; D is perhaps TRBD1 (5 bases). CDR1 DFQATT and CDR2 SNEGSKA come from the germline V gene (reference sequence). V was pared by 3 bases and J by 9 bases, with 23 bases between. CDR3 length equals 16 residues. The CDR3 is CSASGTGTGTPKKLFF. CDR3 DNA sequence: TGCAGTGCTAGCGGGACGGGGACCGGGACTCCCAAAAAACTGTTTTTT.